These 10 T cell receptor beta chains were sequenced from one sample in a study of T cell responses to AZD1222 COVID-19 vaccine. Produced via immunoSEQ multiplex PCR; TCRdb's table is partial and in-frame only. This sample yields roughly 150,000 clones, of which 90% are seen a single time; about 6.5% belongs to the top ten. This sample comprised peripheral blood, obtained 28 days after the second AZD1222 dose. These receptors originate from an adult who received the AZD1222 COVID-19 vaccine.

The V call is TRBV19, the J call TRBJ2-7; the D gene is possibly TRBD1 (6 bases). The CDR3 runs 14 residues. Germline CDR1 is LNHDA and CDR2 is SQIVND (reference sequence). The V end was cut by 4 bases, the J end by 8 bases, with 18 bases between. In DNA, the CDR3 is TGTGCCAGTAGTACCCATACTACAGGGAACCAGCAGTACTTC. It yields the protein CASSTHTTGNQQYF.

This clone appeared once. CDR3 sequence reads: CATSRDLDRYSNQPQHF. The CDR3 region has the DNA TGTGCCACCAGCAGAGATCTGGACAGGTATAGCAATCAGCCCCAGCATTTT. The chain uses TRBV15 and TRBJ1-5; 7 bases agree with TRBD1. Looked up from germline, CDR1 is LNHNV and CDR2 is YYDKDF (reference sequence). CDR3 size: 17 residues. V shed 0 bases and J 0 bases; nucleotides not matched to a gene: 5.

The chain recombines TRBV7-2 with TRBJ2-1; D gene ambiguous. The length of the CDR3 is 16 residues. V was cut by 1 base and J by 0 bases, with 10 bases left in between. Germline V gives CDR1 SGHTA, CDR2 FQGNSA. The CDR3 DNA is TGTGCCAGCAGCTTAGTTCGGGCACCCTCCTACAATGAGCAGTTCTTC. It encodes CASSLVRAPSYNEQFF. Full variable domain (outside the CDR3, taken from reference TRBV7-2 and TRBJ2-1): GAGVSQSPSNKVTEKGKDVELRCDPISGHTALYWYRQSLGQGLEFLIYFQGNSAPDKSGLPSDRFSAERTGGSVSTLTIQRTQQEDSAVYLCASSLVRAPSYNEQFFGPGTRLTVL.

The V gene is TRBV5-1, the J gene TRBJ1-6, with D possibly TRBD1 on 6 matching bases. The V end was cut by 5 bases, the J end by 6 bases, with 15 bases between. The CDR3 consists of 15 residues. Germline V CDR1 and CDR2: SGHRS, YFSETQ. The DNA of the CDR3 is TGCGCCAGCAGTGAGGGGGGCCCCCCTAATTCACCCCTCCACTTT. Translated: CASSEGGPPNSPLHF.

This clone appeared once. The chain combines TRBV28 with TRBJ1-2, with 7 bases aligning to TRBD1. The CDR3 has 17 residues. V lost 7 bases and J lost 6; bases outside the gene matches: 20. Germline V gene lookup returns CDR1 MDHEN and CDR2 SYDVKM. The CDR3 DNA is TGTGCCAGCACTTTGGGAGGGGGCGGCGGATTTGGCGATGGCTACACCTTC. This gives the protein CASTLGGGGGFGDGYTF.

There are a few counts of this clone. The CDR3 reads CASTGTGGHEQYF. CDR3 in DNA: TGTGCCAGCACTGGGACAGGGGGCCACGAGCAGTACTTC. V is TRBV2 and J is TRBJ2-7; 12 bases match TRBD1. Germline trimming cut 7 bases from V and 5 bases from J; bases unmatched to any gene: 3. Germline V gene data show CDR1 as SNHLY and CDR2 as FYNNEI. CDR3 size: 13 residues.

The CDR3 here is CASSLLAGGRNGETQYF. CDR3 nucleotides: TGTGCCAGCAGTCTACTAGCGGGGGGGAGGAATGGAGAGACCCAGTACTTC. This chain joins TRBV6-4 and TRBJ2-5; 13 bases fit TRBD2. Germline V gene sequence: CDR1 MRHNA, CDR2 SNTAGT. The CDR3 sequence is 17 residues long. V dropped 5 bases and J dropped 4; count of bases not matched to a gene: 10.

The chain has TRBV6-5 and TRBJ2-2, with unresolved D. Trimming pared 6 bases from V and 4 bases from J, leaving 9 bases between. Per germline, CDR1 MNHEY and CDR2 SVGAGI. The CDR3 sequence is 13 residues long. This CDR3 is CASSYDRTGELFF. The CDR3 nucleotides are TGTGCCAGCAGCTATGACCGCACCGGGGAGCTGTTTTTT.

This chain links TRBV7-2 with TRBJ2-1, with 8 bases lining up with TRBD1. V was pared by 7 bases and J by 5 bases, with 13 bases of the junction left unmatched. Germline assignment: CDR1 SGHTA and CDR2 FQGNSA. The CDR3 is made up of 16 amino acids. The CDR3 DNA follows: TGTGCCAGCACACTCTCGGGGACAGGAGGCCACAATGAGCAGTTCTTC. Protein: CASTLSGTGGHNEQFF.

The gene calls are TRBV10-3 and TRBJ1-2; D perhaps matches TRBD1 (5 bases). V was clipped by 0 bases and J by 8 bases, with 13 bases between them. This CDR3 has 14 residues. The V gene's germline CDR1 is ENHRY and CDR2 SYGVKD. The CDR3 loop is CAISESYRDRGYTF. CDR3 nucleotides: TGTGCCATCAGTGAGTCATATCGGGACCGGGGCTACACCTTC.